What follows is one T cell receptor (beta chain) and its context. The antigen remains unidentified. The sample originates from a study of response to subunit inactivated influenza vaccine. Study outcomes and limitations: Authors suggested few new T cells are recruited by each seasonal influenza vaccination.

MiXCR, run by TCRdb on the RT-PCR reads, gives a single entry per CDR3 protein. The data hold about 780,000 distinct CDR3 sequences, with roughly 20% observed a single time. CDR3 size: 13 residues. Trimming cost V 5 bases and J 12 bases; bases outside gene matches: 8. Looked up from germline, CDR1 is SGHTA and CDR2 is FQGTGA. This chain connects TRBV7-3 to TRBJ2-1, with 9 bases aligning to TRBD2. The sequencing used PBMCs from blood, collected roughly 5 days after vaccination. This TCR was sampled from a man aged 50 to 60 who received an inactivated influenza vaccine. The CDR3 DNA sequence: TGTGCCAGCAGCCCGGTTAGCGGGAGCCCGCAGTTCTTC. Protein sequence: CASSPVSGSPQFF.